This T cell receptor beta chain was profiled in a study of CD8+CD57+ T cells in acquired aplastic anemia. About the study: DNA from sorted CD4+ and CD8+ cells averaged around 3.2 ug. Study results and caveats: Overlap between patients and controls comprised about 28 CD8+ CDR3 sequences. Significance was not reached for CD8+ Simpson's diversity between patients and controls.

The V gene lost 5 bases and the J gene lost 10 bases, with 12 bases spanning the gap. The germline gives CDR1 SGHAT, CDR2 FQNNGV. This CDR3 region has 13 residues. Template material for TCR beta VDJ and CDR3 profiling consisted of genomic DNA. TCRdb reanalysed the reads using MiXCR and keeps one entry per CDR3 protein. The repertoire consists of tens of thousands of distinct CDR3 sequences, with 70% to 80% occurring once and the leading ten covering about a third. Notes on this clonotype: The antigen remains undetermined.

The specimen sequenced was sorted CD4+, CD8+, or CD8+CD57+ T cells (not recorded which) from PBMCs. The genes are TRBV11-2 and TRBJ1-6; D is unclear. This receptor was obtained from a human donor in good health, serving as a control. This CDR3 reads CASSPPRESPLHF. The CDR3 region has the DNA TGTGCCAGCAGCCCCCCTCGGGAATCACCCCTCCACTTT.